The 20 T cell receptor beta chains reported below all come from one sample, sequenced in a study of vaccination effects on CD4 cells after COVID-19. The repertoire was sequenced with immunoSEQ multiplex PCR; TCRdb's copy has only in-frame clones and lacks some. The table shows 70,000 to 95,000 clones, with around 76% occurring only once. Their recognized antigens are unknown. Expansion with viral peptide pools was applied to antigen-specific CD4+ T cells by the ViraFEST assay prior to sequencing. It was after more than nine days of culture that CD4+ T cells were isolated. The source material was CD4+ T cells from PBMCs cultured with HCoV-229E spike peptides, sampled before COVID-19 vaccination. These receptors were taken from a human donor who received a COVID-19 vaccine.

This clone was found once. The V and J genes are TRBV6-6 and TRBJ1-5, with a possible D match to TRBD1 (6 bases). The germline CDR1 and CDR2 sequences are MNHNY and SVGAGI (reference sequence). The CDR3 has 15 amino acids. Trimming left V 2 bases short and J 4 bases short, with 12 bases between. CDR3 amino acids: CASSYPTGRNQPQHF. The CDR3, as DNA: TGTGCCAGCAGTTACCCGACAGGCCGTAATCAGCCCCAGCATTTT.

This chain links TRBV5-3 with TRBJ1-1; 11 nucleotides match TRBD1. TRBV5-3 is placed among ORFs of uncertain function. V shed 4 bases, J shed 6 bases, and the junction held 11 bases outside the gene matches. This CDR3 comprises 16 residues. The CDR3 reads CARSPRDRGEKSEAFF. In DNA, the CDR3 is TGTGCCAGAAGCCCGCGGGACAGGGGGGAAAAATCTGAAGCTTTCTTT.

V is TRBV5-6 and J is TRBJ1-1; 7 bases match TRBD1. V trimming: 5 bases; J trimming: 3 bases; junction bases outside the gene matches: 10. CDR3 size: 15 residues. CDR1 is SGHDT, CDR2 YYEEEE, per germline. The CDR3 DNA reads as TGTGCCAGCAGTTTTTACAGGGGAGAGGACACTGAAGCTTTCTTT. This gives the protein CASSFYRGEDTEAFF. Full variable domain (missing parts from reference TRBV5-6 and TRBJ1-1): DAGVTQSPTHLIKTRGQQVTLRCSPKSGHDTVSWYQQALGQGPQFIFQYYEEEERQRGNFPDRFSGHQFPNYSSELNVNALLLGDSALYLCASSFYRGEDTEAFFGQGTRLTVV.

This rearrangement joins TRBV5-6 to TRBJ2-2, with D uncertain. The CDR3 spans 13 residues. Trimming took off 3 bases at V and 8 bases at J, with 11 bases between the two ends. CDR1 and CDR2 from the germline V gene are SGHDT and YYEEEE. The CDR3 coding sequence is TGTGCCAGCAGCTCTGGGGTCCGGGGGGAGCTGTTTTTT. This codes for CASSSGVRGELFF.

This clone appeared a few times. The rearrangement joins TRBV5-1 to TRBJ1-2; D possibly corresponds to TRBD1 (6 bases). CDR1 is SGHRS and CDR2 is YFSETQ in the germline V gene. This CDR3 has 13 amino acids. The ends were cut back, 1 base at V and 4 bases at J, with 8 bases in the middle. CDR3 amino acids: CASSLSGAYGYTF. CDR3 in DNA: TGCGCCAGCAGCTTGTCAGGGGCCTATGGCTACACCTTC. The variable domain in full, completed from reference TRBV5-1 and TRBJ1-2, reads KAGVTQTPRYLIKTRGQQVTLSCSPISGHRSVSWYQQTPGQGLQFLFEYFSETQRNKGNFPGRFSGRQFSNSRSEMNVSTLELGDSALYLCASSLSGAYGYTFGSGTRLTVV.

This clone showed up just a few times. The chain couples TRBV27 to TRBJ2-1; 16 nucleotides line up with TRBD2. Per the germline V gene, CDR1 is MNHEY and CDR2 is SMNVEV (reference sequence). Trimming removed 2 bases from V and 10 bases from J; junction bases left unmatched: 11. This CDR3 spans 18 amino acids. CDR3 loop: CASSLEQGTSGGVSEQFF. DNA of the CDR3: TGTGCCAGCAGTTTAGAGCAAGGGACTAGCGGGGGGGTAAGCGAGCAGTTCTTC.

In nucleotides, the CDR3 is TGTGCCAGCAGCCGAGGGGGTTCGGAGACCCAGTACTTC. Its translation is CASSRGGSETQYF. The V and J genes are TRBV7-3 and TRBJ2-5; tentative D call: TRBD1 (6 bases). The V gene's germline CDR1 is SGHTA and CDR2 FQGTGA. Trimming removed 5 bases from V and 5 bases from J, with 12 bases in between. The CDR3 runs to 13 residues.

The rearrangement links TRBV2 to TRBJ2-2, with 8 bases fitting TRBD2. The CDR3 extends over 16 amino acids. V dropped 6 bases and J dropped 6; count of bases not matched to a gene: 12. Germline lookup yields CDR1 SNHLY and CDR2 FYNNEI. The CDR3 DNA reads TGTGCCAGCAGAGGCGGACTAGCTTGGGGCGCCGGGGAGCTGTTTTTT. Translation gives CASRGGLAWGAGELFF.

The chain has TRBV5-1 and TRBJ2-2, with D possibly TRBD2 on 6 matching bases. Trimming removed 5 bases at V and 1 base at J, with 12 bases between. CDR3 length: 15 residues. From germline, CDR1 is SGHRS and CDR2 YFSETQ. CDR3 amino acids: CASRGEALNTGELFF. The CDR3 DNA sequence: TGCGCCAGCAGGGGGGAGGCCCTGAACACCGGGGAGCTGTTTTTT.

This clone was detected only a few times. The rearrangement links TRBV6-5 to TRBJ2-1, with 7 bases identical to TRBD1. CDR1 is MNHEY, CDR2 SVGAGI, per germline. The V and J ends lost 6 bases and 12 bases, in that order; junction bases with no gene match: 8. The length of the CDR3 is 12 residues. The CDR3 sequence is CASRNQWDRQFF. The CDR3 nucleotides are TGTGCCAGCAGGAACCAGTGGGACAGGCAGTTCTTC.

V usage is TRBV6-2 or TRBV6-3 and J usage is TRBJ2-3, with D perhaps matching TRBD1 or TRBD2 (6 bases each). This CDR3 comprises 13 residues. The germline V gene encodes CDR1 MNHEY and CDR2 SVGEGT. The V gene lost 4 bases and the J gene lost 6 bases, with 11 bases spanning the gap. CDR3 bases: TGTGCCAGCAGTTGGTTAGGGGGGGATACGCAGTATTTT. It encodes CASSWLGGDTQYF.

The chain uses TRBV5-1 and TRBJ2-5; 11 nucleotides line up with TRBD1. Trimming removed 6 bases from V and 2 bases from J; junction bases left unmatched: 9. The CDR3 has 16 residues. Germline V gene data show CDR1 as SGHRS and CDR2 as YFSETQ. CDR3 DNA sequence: TGCGCCAGCACCTTAGGGGGACAGGGGGTTCAAGAGACCCAGTACTTC. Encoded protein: CASTLGGQGVQETQYF.

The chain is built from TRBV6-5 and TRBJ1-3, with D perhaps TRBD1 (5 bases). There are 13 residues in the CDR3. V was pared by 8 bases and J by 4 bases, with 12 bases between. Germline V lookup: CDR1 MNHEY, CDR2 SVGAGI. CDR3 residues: CASQGTDGNTIYF. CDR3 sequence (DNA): TGTGCCAGCCAAGGGACGGACGGAAACACCATATATTTT.

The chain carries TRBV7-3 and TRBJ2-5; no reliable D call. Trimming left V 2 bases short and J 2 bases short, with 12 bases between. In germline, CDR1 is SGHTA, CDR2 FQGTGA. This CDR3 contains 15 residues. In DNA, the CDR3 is TGTGCCAGCAGCTTAGTGCCAGGCCTACAAGAGACCCAGTACTTC. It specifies CASSLVPGLQETQYF.

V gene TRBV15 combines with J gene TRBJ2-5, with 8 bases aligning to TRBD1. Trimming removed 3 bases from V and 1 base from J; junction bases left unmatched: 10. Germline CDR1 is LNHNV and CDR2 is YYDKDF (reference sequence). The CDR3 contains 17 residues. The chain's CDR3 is CATSSSRTGNFQETQYF. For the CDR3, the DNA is TGTGCCACCAGCAGTTCCCGGACAGGGAACTTCCAAGAGACCCAGTACTTC.

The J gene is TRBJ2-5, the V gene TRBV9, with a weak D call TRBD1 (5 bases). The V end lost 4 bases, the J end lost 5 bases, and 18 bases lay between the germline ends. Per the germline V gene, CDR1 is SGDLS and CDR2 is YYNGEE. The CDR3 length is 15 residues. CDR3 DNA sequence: TGTGCCAGCAGCCCGCGATCTGACAGTTATGAGACCCAGTACTTC. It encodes CASSPRSDSYETQYF.

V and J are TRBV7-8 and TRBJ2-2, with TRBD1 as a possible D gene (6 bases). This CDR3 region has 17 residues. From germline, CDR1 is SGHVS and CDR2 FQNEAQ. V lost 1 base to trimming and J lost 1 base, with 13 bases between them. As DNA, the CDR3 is TGTGCCAGCAGCTTAGTGGCAGGGGCATTGAACACCGGGGAGCTGTTTTTT. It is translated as CASSLVAGALNTGELFF.

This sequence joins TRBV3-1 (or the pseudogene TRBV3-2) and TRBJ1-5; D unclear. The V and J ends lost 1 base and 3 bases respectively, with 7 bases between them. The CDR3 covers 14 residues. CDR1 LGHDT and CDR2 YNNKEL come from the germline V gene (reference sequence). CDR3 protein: CASSQGDNNQPQHF. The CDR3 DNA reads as TGTGCCAGCAGCCAAGGCGACAACAATCAGCCCCAGCATTTT.

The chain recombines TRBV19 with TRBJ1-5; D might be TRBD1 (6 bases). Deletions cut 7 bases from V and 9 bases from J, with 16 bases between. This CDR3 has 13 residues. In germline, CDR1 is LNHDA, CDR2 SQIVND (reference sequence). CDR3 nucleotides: TGTGCCAGTACAAATACAGGGACTCGGCCCCAGCATTTT. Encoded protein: CASTNTGTRPQHF.

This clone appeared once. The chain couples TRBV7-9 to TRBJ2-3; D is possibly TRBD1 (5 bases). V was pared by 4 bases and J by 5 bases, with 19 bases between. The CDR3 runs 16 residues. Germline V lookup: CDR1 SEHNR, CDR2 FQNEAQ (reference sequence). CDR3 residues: CASSSPLGEVRDTQYF. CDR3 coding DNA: TGTGCCAGCAGCTCCCCCCTAGGGGAAGTAAGAGATACGCAGTATTTT. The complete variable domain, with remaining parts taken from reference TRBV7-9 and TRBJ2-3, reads DTGVSQNPRHKITKRGQNVTFRCDPISEHNRLYWYRQTLGQGPEFLTYFQNEAQLEKSRLLSDRFSAERPKGSFSTLEIQRTEQGDSAMYLCASSSPLGEVRDTQYFGPGTRLTVL.